Shown below are 16 T cell receptor beta chains from a single sample sequenced in a study of low-dose radiotherapy and immunotherapy resistance in tumors. First-strand cDNA relied on TRAV- and TRBV-specific primers spanning alpha and beta chains. Amplification, which lasted around 20 PCR cycles, used a constant-region primer and V-primer adapter to amplify TCRs. Using its own MiXCR run on the reads, TCRdb lists one record per CDR3 protein. The top ten clones hold roughly 1% of a sample with 80,000 to 95,000 distinct CDR3 sequences, 9.4% of them seen once. The time point denotes: before trial treatment. Sequenced material: PBMCs, taken before treatment. These receptors came from a male donor with prostate cancer.

This clonotype was detected many times. V is TRBV4-1 and J is TRBJ2-7; TRBD2 matches at 11 bases. After removal of 1 base from V and 4 bases from J, the junction contained 0 bases not matched to a gene. CDR1 and CDR2 from the germline V gene are MGHRA and YSYEKL. This CDR3 is 14 amino acids long. CDR3 bases: TGCGCCAGCAGCCAAGGACTAGCGGGGTACGAGCAGTACTTC. This translates into CASSQGLAGYEQYF.

This clonotype was detected many times. The chain is built from TRBV4-2 and TRBJ2-7; a possible D gene is TRBD1 (6 bases). Germline V gene data show CDR1 as LGHNA and CDR2 as YNFKEQ. CDR3 length equals 13 residues. The V and J ends lost 2 bases and 4 bases respectively, with 9 bases between them. The CDR3 protein is CASSQPQGYEQYF. CDR3 nucleotides: TGTGCCAGCAGCCAACCACAGGGATACGAGCAGTACTTC.

Comments on this clonotype: At one end, the junction sequence differs from germline, possibly due to a read error. The DNA of the CDR3 is TGTGCCATCAGTGAGTCTAGCGGGAACCTTAGGAGCTCCTACAATGAGCAGTTCTTC. Amino acids: CAISESSGNLRSSYNEQFF. This rearrangement joins TRBV6-1 to TRBJ2-1; 9 bases fit TRBD2. CDR1 and CDR2 from the germline V gene are MNHNS and SASEGT. The CDR3 is made up of 19 amino acids.

Points on this clonotype: Only one base separates this from a far larger clonotype, so it likely reflects a read error. The chain couples TRBV26 to TRBJ2-7. TRBV26 is marked as a pseudogene. CDR3 length: 14 residues. For the CDR3, the DNA is TGTGCCAGCCTCGACACTACGTCAGGCTATGAGCAGTACTTC. Its translation is CASLDTTSGYEQYF.

This clonotype has more than one count but fewer than ten. Since a far larger clone is one base different, this is likely a read error. The gene calls are TRBV28 and TRBJ2-7; 10 bases are shared with TRBD1. J was trimmed by 7 bases and V by 6 bases; bases with no gene match: 15. Germline assignment: CDR1 MDHEN and CDR2 SYDVKM. The CDR3 consists of 16 residues. The CDR3 DNA sequence: TGTGCCAGCAGCTACCCCGGGACAGGGGCCTACAATGAGCAGTACTTC. It yields the protein CASSYPGTGAYNEQYF.

As for this clonotype: Germline and junction disagree at one end, which may indicate a read error. The CDR3 nucleotides read TGCGCCAGCAACCAAGAGACCCAGTACTTC. It codes for CASNQETQYF. V usage is TRBV4-1 and J usage is TRBJ2-5; D remains ambiguous. This CDR3 has 10 amino acids. CDR1 and CDR2 from the germline V gene are MGHRA and YSYEKL.

In its sample, this clonotype was seen many times. The genes are TRBV20-1 and TRBJ2-5; D is possibly TRBD1 (5 bases). The V end was cut by 0 bases, the J end by 3 bases, with 14 bases between. Germline V gene sequence: CDR1 DFQATT, CDR2 SNEGSKA (reference sequence). The CDR3 has 15 amino acids. CDR3 coding DNA: TGCAGTGCTAGAGATCCATCGGCCAGGGAAGAGACCCAGTACTTC. It codes for CSARDPSAREETQYF.

This clonotype has ten or more counts. The V call is TRBV28, the J call TRBJ1-2; 7 bases map to TRBD1. V lost 5 bases and J lost 3; bases outside the gene matches: 9. Germline CDR1 and CDR2: MDHEN and SYDVKM. This CDR3 region has 15 residues. The CDR3 is CASSLQDRRHYGYTF. The CDR3, as DNA: TGTGCCAGCAGTCTACAGGACAGGCGGCACTATGGCTACACCTTC.

This clonotype was observed at least ten times. CDR3 nucleotides: TGTGCCAGCAGTGAAGCGACAGGGCTAAGCTATGGCTACACCTTC. Amino acid sequence: CASSEATGLSYGYTF. This rearrangement joins TRBV25-1 to TRBJ1-2; 7 nucleotides agree with TRBD1. Germline CDR1 MGHDK, CDR2 SYGVNS. This CDR3 is 15 amino acids long. Unmatched junction bases numbered 7, after V lost 2 bases and J lost 4 bases.

Ten or more counts support this clonotype. An end of the junction does not agree with germline; a read error may underlie this. The chain links TRBV6-2 or TRBV6-3 to TRBJ2-1; TRBD2 matches 13 bases. CDR3 length: 15 amino acids. Per germline, CDR1 MNHEY and CDR2 SVGEGT. In DNA form, the CDR3 reads TGTGCCATCCAAACTAGCGGGAGGGCCTACACTGAGCAGTTCTTC. Translated, it gives CAIQTSGRAYTEQFF.

This clonotype was seen ten or more times. The chain recombines TRBV24-1 with TRBJ2-1, with D hard to call. The V gene lost 4 bases and the J gene lost 7 bases, with 7 bases spanning the gap. Per germline, CDR1 KGHDR and CDR2 SFDVKD. The length of the CDR3 is 12 residues. In nucleotides, the CDR3 is TGTGCCACCAGTGACCTAAATAATGAGCAGTTCTTC. This gives the protein CATSDLNNEQFF.

This clonotype was seen repeatedly, ten times or more. The chain joins TRBV3-1 to TRBJ1-5; tentative D call: TRBD1 (5 bases). The CDR3 contains 15 residues. The germline V gene encodes CDR1 LGHDT and CDR2 YNNKEL (reference sequence). V lost 4 bases and J 0 bases, leaving 10 bases between the germline ends. CDR3 DNA sequence: TGTGCCAGCAGCCCGGGGACGGCTAGCAATCAGCCCCAGCATTTT. Its translation is CASSPGTASNQPQHF.

The chain uses TRBV12-3 or TRBV12-4 and TRBJ2-5; D perhaps matches TRBD1 (5 bases). The end of the DNA is better explained by TRBJ2-7, so the J call may be wrong. CDR3 size: 11 residues. Here the CDR3 reads CASRGRNEQYF. The CDR3 bases are TGTGCCAGCAGGGGGCGAAACGAGCAGTACTTC.

The V call is TRBV4-2, the J call TRBJ2-7; D gene ambiguous. CDR1 is LGHNA and CDR2 is YNFKEQ in the germline V gene. The CDR3 runs 15 residues. The germline V and J ends were trimmed by 3 bases and 2 bases, with 14 bases remaining between them. The CDR3 DNA sequence: TGTGCCAGCAGCCAGGCACTATTCTTGACCTACGAGCAGTACTTC. Amino acid sequence: CASSQALFLTYEQYF.

At least ten counts were recorded for this clonotype. This sequence joins TRBV19 and TRBJ2-3; 7 positions match TRBD2. Germline CDR1 and CDR2: LNHDA and SQIVND (reference sequence). V shed 2 bases and J 3 bases; nucleotides not matched to a gene: 5. The CDR3 has 15 amino acids. The CDR3, as DNA: TGTGCCAGTAGTATAACGGGAGGAAGGACAGATACGCAGTATTTT. Its translation: CASSITGGRTDTQYF.

There are many counts of this clonotype. The chain employs TRBV28 and TRBJ2-1, with 14 bases lining up with TRBD2. After removal of 0 bases from V and 6 bases from J, the junction contained 1 base not matched to a gene. The CDR3 totals 16 residues. Germline CDR1 and CDR2: MDHEN and SYDVKM. The CDR3 DNA reads TGTGCCAGCAGTTTATGGGGGACTAGCGGGAGCAATGAGCAGTTCTTC. Translation: CASSLWGTSGSNEQFF.